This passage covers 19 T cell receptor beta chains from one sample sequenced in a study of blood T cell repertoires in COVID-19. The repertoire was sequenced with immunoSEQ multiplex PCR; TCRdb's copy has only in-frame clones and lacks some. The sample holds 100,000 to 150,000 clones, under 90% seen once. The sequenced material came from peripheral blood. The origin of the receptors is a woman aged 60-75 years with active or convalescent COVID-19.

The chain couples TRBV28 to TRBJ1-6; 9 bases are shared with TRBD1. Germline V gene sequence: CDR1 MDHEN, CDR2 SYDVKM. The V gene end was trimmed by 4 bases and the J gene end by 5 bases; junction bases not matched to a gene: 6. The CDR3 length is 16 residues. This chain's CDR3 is CASSYSQGANNSPLHF. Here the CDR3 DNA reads TGTGCCAGCAGTTACTCACAGGGGGCGAATAATTCACCCCTCCACTTT.

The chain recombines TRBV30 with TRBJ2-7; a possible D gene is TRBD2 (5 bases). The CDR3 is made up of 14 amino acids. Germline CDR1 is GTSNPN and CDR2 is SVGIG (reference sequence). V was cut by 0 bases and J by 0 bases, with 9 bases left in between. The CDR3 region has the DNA TGTGCCTGGAGTGTAGGAGGAGTCTCCTACGAGCAGTACTTC. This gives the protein CAWSVGGVSYEQYF.

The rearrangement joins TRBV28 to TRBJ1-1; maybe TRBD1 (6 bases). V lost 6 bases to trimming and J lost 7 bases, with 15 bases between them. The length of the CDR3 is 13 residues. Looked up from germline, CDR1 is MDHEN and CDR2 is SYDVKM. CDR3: CASRPGGQFEAFF. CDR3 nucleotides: TGTGCCAGCAGGCCTGGAGGACAGTTTGAAGCTTTCTTT. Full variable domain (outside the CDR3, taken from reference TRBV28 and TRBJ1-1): DVKVTQSSRYLVKRTGEKVFLECVQDMDHENMFWYRQDPGLGLRLIYFSYDVKMKEKGDIPEGYSVSREKKERFSLILESASTNQTSMYLCASRPGGQFEAFFGQGTRLTVV.

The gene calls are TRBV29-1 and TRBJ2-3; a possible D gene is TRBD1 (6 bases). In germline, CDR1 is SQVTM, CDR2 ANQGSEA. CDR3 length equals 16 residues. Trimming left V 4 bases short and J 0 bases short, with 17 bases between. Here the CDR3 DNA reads TGCAGCGTTGCTGGGACACTAATACATAGCACAGATACGCAGTATTTT. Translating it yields CSVAGTLIHSTDTQYF.

CDR3 residues: CASSIAAGGRTGELFF. In DNA form, the CDR3 reads TGTGCCAGTAGTATAGCAGCGGGGGGCCGAACCGGGGAGCTGTTTTTT. The chain carries TRBV19 and TRBJ2-2; 9 bases are a match to TRBD2. Trimming took 1 base from V and 5 from J; bases not matched to a gene: 5. CDR1 and CDR2 (germline): LNHDA, SQIVND (reference sequence). This CDR3 region has 16 residues.

The CDR3 DNA sequence: TGTGCCAGCAGCTTAACGAGGGCGGCCGGGCCTGGGGCCAACGTCCTGACTTTC. As protein: CASSLTRAAGPGANVLTF. The chain joins TRBV7-3 to TRBJ2-6, with D possibly matching TRBD2 (5 bases). The CDR3 covers 18 residues. With 0 bases removed from V and 2 bases from J, the gap between germline ends came to 14 bases. Per germline, CDR1 SGHTA and CDR2 FQGTGA.

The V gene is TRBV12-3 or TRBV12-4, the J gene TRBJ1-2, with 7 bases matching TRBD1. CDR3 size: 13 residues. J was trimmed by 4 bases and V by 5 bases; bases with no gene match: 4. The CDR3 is CASSPGTVYGYTF. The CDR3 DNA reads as TGTGCCAGCAGTCCCGGGACAGTCTATGGCTACACCTTC.

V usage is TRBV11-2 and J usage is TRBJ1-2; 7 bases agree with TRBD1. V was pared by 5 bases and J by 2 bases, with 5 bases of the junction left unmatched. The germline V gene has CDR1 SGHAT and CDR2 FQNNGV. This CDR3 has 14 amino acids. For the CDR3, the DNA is TGTGCCAGCAGCAGGGGGCAGGGGAACTATGGCTACACCTTC. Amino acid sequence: CASSRGQGNYGYTF. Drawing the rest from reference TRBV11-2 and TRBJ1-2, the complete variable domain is EAGVAQSPRYKIIEKRQSVAFWCNPISGHATLYWYQQILGQGPKLLIQFQNNGVVDDSQLPKDRFSAERLKGVDSTLKIQPAKLEDSAVYLCASSRGQGNYGYTFGSGTRLTVV.

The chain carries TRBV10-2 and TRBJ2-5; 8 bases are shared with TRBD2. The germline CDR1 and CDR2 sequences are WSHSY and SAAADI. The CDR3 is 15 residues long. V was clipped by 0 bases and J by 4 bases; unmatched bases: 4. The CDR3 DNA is TGCGCCAGCAGTGAGTCGAATCTAGCGGGAGAGACCCAGTACTTC. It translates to CASSESNLAGETQYF.

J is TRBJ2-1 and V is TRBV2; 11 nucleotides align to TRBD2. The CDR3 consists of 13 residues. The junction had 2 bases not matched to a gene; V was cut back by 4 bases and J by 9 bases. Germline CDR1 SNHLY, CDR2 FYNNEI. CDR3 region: CASSGSGRGEQFF. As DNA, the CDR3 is TGTGCCAGCAGTGGTAGCGGGAGGGGTGAGCAGTTCTTC.

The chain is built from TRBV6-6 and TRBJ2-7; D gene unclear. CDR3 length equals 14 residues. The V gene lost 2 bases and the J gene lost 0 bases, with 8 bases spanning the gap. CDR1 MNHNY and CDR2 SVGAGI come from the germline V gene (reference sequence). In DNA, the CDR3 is TGTGCCAGCAGTTACGGCTCGATCTCCTACGAGCAGTACTTC. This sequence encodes CASSYGSISYEQYF.

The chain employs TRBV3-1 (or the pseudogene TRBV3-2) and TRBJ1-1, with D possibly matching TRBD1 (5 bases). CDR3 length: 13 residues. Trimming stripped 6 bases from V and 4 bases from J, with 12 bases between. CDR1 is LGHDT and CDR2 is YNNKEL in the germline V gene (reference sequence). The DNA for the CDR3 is TGTGCCAGCAGGCGAACAGGTGTCACTGAAGCTTTCTTT. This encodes CASRRTGVTEAFF.

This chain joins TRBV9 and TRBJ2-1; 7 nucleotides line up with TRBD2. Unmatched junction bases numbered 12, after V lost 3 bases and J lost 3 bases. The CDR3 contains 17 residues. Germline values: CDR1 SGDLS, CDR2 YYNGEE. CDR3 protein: CASSARPGGSGYNEQFF. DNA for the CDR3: TGTGCCAGCAGCGCGCGCCCCGGGGGGTCTGGCTACAATGAGCAGTTCTTC.

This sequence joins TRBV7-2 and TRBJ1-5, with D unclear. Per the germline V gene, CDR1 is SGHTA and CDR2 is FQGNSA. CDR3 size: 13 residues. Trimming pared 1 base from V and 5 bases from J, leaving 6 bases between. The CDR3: CASSLDTYQPQHF. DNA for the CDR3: TGTGCCAGCAGCTTAGACACGTATCAGCCCCAGCATTTT.

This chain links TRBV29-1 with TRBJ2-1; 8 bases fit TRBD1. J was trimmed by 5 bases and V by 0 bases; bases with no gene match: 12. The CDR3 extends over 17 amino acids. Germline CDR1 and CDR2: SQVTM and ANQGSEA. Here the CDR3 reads CSVEELRTGQVDNEQFF. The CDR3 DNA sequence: TGCAGCGTTGAAGAGTTGAGGACAGGGCAAGTCGACAATGAGCAGTTCTTC.

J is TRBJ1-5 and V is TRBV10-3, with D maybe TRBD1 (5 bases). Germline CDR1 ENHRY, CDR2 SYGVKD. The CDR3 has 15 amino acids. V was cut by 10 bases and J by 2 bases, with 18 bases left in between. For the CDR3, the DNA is TGTGCCACCTTGGACACAATGGTCGGCAATCAGCCCCAGCATTTT. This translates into CATLDTMVGNQPQHF.

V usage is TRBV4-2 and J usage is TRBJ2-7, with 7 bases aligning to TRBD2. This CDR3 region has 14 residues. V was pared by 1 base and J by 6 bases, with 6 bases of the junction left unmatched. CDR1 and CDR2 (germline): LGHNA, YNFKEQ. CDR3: CASSQVSGLAEQYF. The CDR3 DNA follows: TGTGCCAGCAGCCAAGTTAGCGGGTTGGCCGAGCAGTACTTC.

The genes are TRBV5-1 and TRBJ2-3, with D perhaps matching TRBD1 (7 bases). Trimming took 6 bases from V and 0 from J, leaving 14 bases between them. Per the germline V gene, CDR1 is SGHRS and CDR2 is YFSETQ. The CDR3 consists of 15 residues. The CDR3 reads CASKAGTASTDTQYF. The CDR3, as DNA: TGCGCCAGCAAGGCGGGGACAGCTAGCACAGATACGCAGTATTTT.

CDR3 protein: CASSTQTRDTNLYEQYV. The CDR3 nucleotides are TGTGCCAGCAGCACACAAACACGGGACACCAACCTCTACGAGCAGTACGTC. V is TRBV21-1 and J is TRBJ2-7; no DNA check was done on the table's D call, TRBD1. TRBV21-1 is shown as a pseudogene. The CDR3 is 17 amino acids.